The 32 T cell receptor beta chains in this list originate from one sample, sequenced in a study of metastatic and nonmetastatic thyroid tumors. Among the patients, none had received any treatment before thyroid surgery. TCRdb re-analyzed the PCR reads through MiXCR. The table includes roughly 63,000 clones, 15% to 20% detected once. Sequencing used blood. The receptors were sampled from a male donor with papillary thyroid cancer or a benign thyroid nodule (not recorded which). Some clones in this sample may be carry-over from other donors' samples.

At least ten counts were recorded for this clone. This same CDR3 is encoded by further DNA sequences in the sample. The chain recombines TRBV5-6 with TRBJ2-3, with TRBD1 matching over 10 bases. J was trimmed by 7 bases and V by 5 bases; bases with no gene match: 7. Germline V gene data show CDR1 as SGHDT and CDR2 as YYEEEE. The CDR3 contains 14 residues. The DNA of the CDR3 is TGTGCCAGCAGTTGGGACAGGGGAACCAATACGCAGTATTTT. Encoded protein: CASSWDRGTNTQYF.

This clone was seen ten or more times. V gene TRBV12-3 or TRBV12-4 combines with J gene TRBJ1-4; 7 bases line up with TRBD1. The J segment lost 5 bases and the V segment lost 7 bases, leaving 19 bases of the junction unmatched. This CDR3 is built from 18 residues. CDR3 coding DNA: TGTGCCAGCAAGCAAAAGGACAGGCGAGAAGGACTAAATGAAAAACTGTTTTTT. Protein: CASKQKDRREGLNEKLFF.

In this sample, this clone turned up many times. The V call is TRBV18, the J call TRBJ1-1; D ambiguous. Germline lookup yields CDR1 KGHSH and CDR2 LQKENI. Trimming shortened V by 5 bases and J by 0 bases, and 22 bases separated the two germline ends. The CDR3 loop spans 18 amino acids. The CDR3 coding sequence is TGTGCCAGCTCATCCGGACTCGGGAGCCGAGGCATGAACACTGAAGCTTTCTTT. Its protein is CASSSGLGSRGMNTEAFF. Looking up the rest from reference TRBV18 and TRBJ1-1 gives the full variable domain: NAGVMQNPRHLVRRRGQEARLRCSPMKGHSHVYWYRQLPEEGLKFMVYLQKENIIDESGMPKERFSAEFPKEGPSILRIQQVVRGDSAAYFCASSSGLGSRGMNTEAFFGQGTRLTVV.

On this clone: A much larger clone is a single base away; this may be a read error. The CDR3 sequence: CSASTEALETQYF. DNA for the CDR3: TGCAGTGCTAGTACAGAGGCGTTAGAGACCCAGTACTTC. The chain couples TRBV20-1 to TRBJ2-5, with D hard to call. This CDR3 contains 13 residues. With 3 bases removed from V and 4 bases from J, the gap between germline ends came to 12 bases. From germline, CDR1 is DFQATT and CDR2 SNEGSKA (reference sequence).

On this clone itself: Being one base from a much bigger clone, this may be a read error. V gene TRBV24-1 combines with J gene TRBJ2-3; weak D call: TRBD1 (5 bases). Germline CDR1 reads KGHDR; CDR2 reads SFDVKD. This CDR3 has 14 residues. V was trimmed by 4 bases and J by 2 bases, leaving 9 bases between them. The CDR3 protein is CATSDRVPTDTQYF. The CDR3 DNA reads TGTGCCACCAGTGACAGGGTCCCCACAGATACGCAGTATTTT.

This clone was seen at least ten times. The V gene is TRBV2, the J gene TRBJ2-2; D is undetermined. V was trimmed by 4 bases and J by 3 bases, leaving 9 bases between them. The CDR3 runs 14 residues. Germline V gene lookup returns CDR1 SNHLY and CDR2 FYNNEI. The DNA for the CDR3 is TGTGCCAGCAGTGGAGGATGGGACACCGGGGAGCTGTTTTTT. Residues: CASSGGWDTGELFF.

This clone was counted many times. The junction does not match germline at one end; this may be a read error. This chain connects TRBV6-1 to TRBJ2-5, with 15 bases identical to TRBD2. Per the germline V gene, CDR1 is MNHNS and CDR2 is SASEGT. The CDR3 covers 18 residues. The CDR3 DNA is TGTGCCAGCAGCGAAGCTCCCGGACTAGCGGGGGGGCACGGGACCCAGTACTTC. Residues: CASSEAPGLAGGHGTQYF.

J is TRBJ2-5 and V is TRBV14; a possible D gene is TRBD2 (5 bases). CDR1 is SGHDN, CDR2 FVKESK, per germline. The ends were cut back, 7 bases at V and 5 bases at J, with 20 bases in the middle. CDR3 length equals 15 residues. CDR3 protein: CASILLRASRETQYF. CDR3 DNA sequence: TGTGCCAGCATTTTATTGCGGGCTTCGAGGGAGACCCAGTACTTC.

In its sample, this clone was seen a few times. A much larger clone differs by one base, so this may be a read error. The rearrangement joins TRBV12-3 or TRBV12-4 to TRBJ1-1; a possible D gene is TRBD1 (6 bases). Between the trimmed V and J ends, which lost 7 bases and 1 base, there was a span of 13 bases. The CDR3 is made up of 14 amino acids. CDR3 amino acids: CASMAGGENTEAFF. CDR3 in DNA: TGTGCCAGCATGGCGGGGGGCGAGAACACTGAAGCTTTCTTT.

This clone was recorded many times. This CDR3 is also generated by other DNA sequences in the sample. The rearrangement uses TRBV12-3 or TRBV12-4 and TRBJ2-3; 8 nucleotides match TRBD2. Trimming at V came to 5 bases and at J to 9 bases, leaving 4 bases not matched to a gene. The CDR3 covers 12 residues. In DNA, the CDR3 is TGTGCCAGCAGTCGGGGGGGGGGGACGCAGTATTTT. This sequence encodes CASSRGGGTQYF.

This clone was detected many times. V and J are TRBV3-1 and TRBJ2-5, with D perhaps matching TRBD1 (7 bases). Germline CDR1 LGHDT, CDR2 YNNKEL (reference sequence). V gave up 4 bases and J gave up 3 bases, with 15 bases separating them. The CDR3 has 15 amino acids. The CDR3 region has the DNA TGTGCCAGCAGCCTACCTGGAGGGACAGAAGAGACCCAGTACTTC. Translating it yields CASSLPGGTEETQYF.

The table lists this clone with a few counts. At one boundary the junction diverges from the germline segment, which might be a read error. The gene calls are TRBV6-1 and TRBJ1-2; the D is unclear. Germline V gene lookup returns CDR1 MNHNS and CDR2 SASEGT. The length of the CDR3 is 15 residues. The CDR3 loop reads CASSPSWANVYGYTF. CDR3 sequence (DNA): TGTGCCAGCAGTCCCTCCTGGGCCAATGTATATGGCTACACCTTT.

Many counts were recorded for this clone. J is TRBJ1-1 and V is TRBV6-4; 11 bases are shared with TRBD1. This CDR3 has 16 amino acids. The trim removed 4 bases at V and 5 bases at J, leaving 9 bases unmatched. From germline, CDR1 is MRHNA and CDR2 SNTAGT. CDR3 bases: TGTGCCAGCAGTGGGACAGGGGGCTCAAGGTTGACTGAAGCTTTCTTT. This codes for CASSGTGGSRLTEAFF.

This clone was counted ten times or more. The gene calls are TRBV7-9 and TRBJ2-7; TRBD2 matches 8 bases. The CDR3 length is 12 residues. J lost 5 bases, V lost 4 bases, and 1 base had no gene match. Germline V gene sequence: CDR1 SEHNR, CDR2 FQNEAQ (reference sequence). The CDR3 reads CASSYGGDEQYF. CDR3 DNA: TGTGCCAGCAGCTACGGGGGGGACGAGCAGTACTTC.

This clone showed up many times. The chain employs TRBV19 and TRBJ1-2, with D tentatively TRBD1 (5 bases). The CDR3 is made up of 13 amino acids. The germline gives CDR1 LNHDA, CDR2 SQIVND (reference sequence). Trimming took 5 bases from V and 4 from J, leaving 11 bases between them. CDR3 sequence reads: CASSQWGVYGYTF. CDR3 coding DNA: TGTGCCAGTAGTCAGTGGGGCGTCTATGGCTACACCTTC.

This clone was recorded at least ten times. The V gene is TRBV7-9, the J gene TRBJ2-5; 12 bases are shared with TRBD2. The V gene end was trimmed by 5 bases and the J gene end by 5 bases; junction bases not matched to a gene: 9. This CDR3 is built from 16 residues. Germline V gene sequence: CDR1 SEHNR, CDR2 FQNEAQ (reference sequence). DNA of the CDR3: TGTGCCAGCAGCCGAACTAGCGGGGGGCTCCGGGAGACCCAGTACTTC. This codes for CASSRTSGGLRETQYF.

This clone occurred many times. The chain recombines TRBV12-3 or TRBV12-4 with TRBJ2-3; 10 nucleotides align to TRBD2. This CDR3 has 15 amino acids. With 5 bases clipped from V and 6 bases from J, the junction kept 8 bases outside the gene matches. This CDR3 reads CASSQMRTSGDTQYF. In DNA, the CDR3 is TGTGCCAGCAGTCAGATGCGGACTAGCGGTGATACGCAGTATTTT.

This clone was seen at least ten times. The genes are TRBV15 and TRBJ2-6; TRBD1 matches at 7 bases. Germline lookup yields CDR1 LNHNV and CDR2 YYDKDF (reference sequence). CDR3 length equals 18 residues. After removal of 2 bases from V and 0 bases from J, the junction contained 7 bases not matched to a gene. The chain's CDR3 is CATSRPQQGPSGANVLTF. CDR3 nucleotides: TGTGCCACCAGCAGACCCCAACAGGGGCCCTCTGGGGCCAACGTCCTGACTTTC.

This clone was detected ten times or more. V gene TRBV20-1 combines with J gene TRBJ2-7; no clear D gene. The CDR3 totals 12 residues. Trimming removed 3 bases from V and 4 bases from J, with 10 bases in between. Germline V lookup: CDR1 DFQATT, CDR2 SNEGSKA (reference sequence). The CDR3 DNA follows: TGCAGTGCTAGTGACCCCCATTACGAGCAGTACGTC. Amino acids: CSASDPHYEQYV.

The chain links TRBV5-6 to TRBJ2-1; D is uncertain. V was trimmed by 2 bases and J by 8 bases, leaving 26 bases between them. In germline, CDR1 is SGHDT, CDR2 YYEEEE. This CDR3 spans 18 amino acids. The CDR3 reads CASSFPPVRSRMDDEQFF. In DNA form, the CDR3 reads TGTGCCAGCAGCTTTCCCCCGGTGAGGTCCCGAATGGACGATGAGCAGTTCTTC.

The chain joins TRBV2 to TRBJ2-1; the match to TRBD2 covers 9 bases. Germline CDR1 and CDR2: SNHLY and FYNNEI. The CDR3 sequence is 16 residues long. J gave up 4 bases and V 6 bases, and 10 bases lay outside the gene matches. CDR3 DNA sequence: TGTGCCAGCAGGTTGATAGCGGGGGAACAATACAATGAGCAGTTCTTC. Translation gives CASRLIAGEQYNEQFF.

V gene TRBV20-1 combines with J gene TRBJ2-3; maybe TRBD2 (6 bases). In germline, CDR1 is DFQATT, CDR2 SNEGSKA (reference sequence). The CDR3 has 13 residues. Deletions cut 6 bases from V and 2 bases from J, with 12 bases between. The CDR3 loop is CSAEGGNTDTQYF. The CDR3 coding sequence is TGCAGTGCGGAGGGAGGAAACACAGATACGCAGTATTTT.

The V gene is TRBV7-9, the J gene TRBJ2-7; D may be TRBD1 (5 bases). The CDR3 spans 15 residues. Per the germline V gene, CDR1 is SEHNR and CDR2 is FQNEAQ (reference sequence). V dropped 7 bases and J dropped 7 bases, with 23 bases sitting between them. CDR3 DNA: TGTGCCAGCATCCGGGCCTCCCTAGGGGCTGGAGAGCAGTACTTC. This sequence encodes CASIRASLGAGEQYF. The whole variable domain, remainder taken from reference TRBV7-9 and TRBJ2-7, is DTGVSQNPRHKITKRGQNVTFRCDPISEHNRLYWYRQTLGQGPEFLTYFQNEAQLEKSRLLSDRFSAERPKGSFSTLEIQRTEQGDSAMYLCASIRASLGAGEQYFGPGTRLTVT.

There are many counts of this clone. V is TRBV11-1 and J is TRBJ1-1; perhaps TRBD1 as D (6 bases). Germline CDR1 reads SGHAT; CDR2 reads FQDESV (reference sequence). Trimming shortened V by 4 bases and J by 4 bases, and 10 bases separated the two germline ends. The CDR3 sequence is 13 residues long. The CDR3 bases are TGTGCCAGCAGCTACTTACAGGGCACTGAAGCTTTCTTT. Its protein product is CASSYLQGTEAFF.

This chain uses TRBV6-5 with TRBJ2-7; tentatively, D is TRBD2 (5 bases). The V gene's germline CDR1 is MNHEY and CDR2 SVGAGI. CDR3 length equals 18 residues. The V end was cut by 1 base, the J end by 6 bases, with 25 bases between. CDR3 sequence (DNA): TGTGCCAGCAGTTACTTCGGCGGACGAGGGAGTTGGTTTGGCGAGCAGTACTTC. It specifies CASSYFGGRGSWFGEQYF.

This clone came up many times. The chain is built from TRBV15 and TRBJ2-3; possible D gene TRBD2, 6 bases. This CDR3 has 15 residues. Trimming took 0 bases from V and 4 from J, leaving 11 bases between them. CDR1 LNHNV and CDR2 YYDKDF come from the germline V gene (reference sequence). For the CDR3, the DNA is TGTGCCACCAGCAGAGATCACGGAGGGGCAGATACGCAGTATTTT. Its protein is CATSRDHGGADTQYF.

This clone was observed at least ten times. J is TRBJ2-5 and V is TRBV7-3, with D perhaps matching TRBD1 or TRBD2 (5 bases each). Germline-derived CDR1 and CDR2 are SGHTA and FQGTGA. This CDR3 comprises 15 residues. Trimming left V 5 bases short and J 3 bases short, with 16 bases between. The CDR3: CASSPGTGMEETQYF. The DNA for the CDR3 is TGTGCCAGCAGCCCGGGGACGGGGATGGAAGAGACCCAGTACTTC.

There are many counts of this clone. For the CDR3, the DNA is TGCGCCAGCAGCCAAGAGTTAGGGGGCAGACGCACAGATACGCAGTATTTT. Translating gives CASSQELGGRRTDTQYF. The chain recombines TRBV4-3 with TRBJ2-3; 7 nucleotides align to TRBD1. Germline V gene lookup returns CDR1 LGHNA and CDR2 YSLEER. There are 17 residues in the CDR3. The junction had 7 bases not matched to a gene; V was cut back by 0 bases and J by 1 base.

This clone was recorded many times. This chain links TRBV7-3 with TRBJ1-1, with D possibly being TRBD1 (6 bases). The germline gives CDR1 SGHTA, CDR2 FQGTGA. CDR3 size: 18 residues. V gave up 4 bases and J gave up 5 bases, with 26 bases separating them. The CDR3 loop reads CASSSQGLAPDIQTEAFF. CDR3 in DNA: TGTGCCAGCAGCTCTCAGGGGCTGGCCCCCGATATCCAGACTGAAGCTTTCTTT. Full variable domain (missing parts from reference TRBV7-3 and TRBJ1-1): GAGVSQTPSNKVTEKGKYVELRCDPISGHTALYWYRQSLGQGPEFLIYFQGTGAADDSGLPNDRFFAVRPEGSVSTLKIQRTERGDSAVYLCASSSQGLAPDIQTEAFFGQGTRLTVV.

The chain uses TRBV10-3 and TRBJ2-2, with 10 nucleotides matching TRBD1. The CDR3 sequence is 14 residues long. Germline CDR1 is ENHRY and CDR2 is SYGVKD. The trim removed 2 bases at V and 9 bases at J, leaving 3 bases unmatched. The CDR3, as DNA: TGTGCCATCAGTGAGCCGACAGGGGGCCGGGAGCTGTTTTTT. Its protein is CAISEPTGGRELFF.

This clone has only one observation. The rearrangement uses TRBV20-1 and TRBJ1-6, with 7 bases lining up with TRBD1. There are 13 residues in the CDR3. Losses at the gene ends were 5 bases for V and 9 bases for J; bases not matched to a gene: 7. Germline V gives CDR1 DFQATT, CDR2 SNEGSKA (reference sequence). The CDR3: CSAGRDSSSPLHF. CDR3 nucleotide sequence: TGCAGTGCTGGCCGGGACAGCAGTTCACCCCTCCACTTT.

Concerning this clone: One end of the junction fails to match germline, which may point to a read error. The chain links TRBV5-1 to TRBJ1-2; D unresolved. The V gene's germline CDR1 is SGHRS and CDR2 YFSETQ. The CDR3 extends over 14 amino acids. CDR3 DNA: TGTGCCAGCAGCTTGTGGCAGCCTAACTATGGCTACACCTTC. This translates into CASSLWQPNYGYTF.